This T cell receptor (beta chain) was identified in a study of identifying expanded T cells in peripheral blood. Overall study results and limits: Variance in clone template counts between approximately 2-week samples significantly increased with total template count across all healthy donors. Around 1.2 clones differed between technical replicates, versus roughly 16 and 20 over time.

This clone is a singleton in its sample. What it binds is unknown. V trimming: 5 bases; J trimming: 2 bases; junction bases outside the gene matches: 11. The germline V gene encodes CDR1 SGHRS and CDR2 YFSETQ. The CDR3 is 16 residues long. No infections or other immune events were documented during collection. Data came from immunoSEQ multiplex PCR; TCRdb stores just in-frame clones and leaves some out. The sample yields tens of thousands of clones, around 87% seen once. The TCR was taken from a person aged 18 to 75 in good health. The sequenced material came from blood. This sequence joins TRBV5-1 and TRBJ2-5; 8 nucleotides line up with TRBD2. The CDR3 is CASSLLGGGTQETQYF. CDR3 in DNA: TGCGCCAGCAGTCTTTTGGGCGGGGGGACACAAGAGACCCAGTACTTC.